This section outlines one T cell receptor beta chain sequence together with its context. Germline CDR1 reads LGHNA; CDR2 reads YNFKEQ. This CDR3 comprises 16 residues. With 5 bases clipped from V and 1 base from J, the junction kept 11 bases outside the gene matches. The data were taken from a study of cytomegalovirus exposure and HLA in healthy donors. PCR involved 60 Vbeta and 13 Jbeta primers. Method: immunoSEQ multiplex PCR; TCRdb's copy keeps in-frame clones and lacks some. The profile covers 65,000 to 90,000 clones, with 86% appearing a single time and 2% taken by the ten largest. This TCR came from a young woman in good health and CMV-seronegative. The specimen sequenced was PBMCs. This chain joins TRBV4-2 and TRBJ2-7; TRBD2 matches 7 bases. Here the CDR3 reads CASSRSSLATSYEQYF. In nucleotides, the CDR3 is TGTGCCAGCAGCAGGTCCTCACTAGCGACGTCCTACGAGCAGTACTTC.